This TCR beta chain was documented in a study of metastatic and nonmetastatic thyroid tumors. Turning to the study itself: Patients with malignant and benign thyroid disease provided blood and tumor or nodule tissue, whose repertoires were compared. Notes on the study in general: In both blood and tumor samples, TCR beta diversity was reported significantly higher for malignant than benign nodules.

Treatment of any kind had been given to no patient before thyroid surgery. Under the authors' procedure: Clinicopathological groups supplied CDR3 differences that were used to build a distant-metastasis classifier for papillary thyroid cancer. MiXCR reprocessed the PCR reads for TCRdb. The V and J calls and clone size are TCRdb's, not the authors'. The data hold 7,000 to 10,000 clones, with under 30% observed a single time. Details on this clone: Its cognate antigen is unknown.

Germline V gene sequence: CDR1 SEHNR, CDR2 FQNEAQ (reference sequence). The CDR3 is 14 amino acids. V gave up 3 bases and J gave up 13 bases, with 18 bases separating them. Sequencing used tumor tissue. The J gene is TRBJ1-4, the V gene TRBV7-9, with D unclear. The TCR was taken from a female donor with papillary thyroid cancer or a benign thyroid nodule (not recorded which). Some clones in this sample may be carry-over from other donors' samples. The CDR3 here is CASSFEKDPIVLFF. The CDR3 nucleotides read TGTGCCAGCAGCTTCGAGAAAGACCCGATAGTACTGTTTTTT.